A selection of T cell receptor beta chains follows, all from one sample in a study of control samples from healthy donors and cancer patients. Method: immunoSEQ multiplex PCR; TCRdb's copy keeps in-frame clones and lacks some. The sample has 55,000 to 90,000 clones, over 70% seen once; the top ten hold approximately 30%. The sequencing input was blood. These receptor sequences come from a man aged 45-65 years in good health. The CDR3 runs from the conserved cysteine through the conserved F or W. The D gene is left open where the match is weak. Clone size, where shown, is once, few, many, or a class for clones that have expanded.

D: TRBD2; size: .; J: TRBJ2-1; V: TRBV11-3; CDR3: CASSLDLSGRDNEQFF; DNA: TGTGCCAGCAGCTTAGATCTTAGCGGGAGGGACAATGAGCAGTTCTTC
D: .; size: .; J: TRBJ1-5; V: TRBV14; CDR3: CASSQDQVQPQHF; DNA: TGTGCCAGCAGCCAAGATCAGGTACAGCCCCAGCATTTT
D: .; size: medium-sized; J: TRBJ2-5; V: TRBV14; CDR3: CASSPPGTRETQYF; DNA: TGTGCCAGCAGCCCCCCCGGGACAAGAGAGACCCAGTACTTC
D: .; size: .; J: TRBJ1-2; V: TRBV4-1; CDR3: CASSQFTIRNGYTF; DNA: TGCGCCAGCAGCCAGTTCACTATCCGGAATGGCTACACCTTC
D: .; size: .; J: TRBJ2-7; V: TRBV5-4; CDR3: CASTNVGPGNEQYF; DNA: TGTGCCAGCACCAATGTCGGCCCAGGCAACGAGCAGTACTTC
D: TRBD1; size: .; J: TRBJ1-3; V: TRBV5-5; CDR3: CASSLAGQGRTGNTIYF; DNA: TGTGCCAGCAGCTTGGCCGGACAGGGGAGAACTGGAAACACCATATATTTT
D: .; size: .; J: TRBJ2-2; V: TRBV19; CDR3: CASKGLPPGELFF; DNA: TGTGCCAGTAAAGGACTTCCCCCCGGGGAGCTGTTTTTT
D: TRBD1; size: .; J: TRBJ1-1; V: TRBV2; CDR3: CASSGAGTENTEAFF; DNA: TGTGCCAGCAGCGGAGCCGGGACAGAGAACACTGAAGCTTTCTTT
D: .; size: once; J: TRBJ1-3; V: TRBV11-3; CDR3: CASSLRTTGNTIYF; DNA: TGTGCCAGCAGCCTTAGGACTACTGGAAACACCATATATTTT
D: .; size: .; J: TRBJ2-3; V: TRBV10-3; CDR3: CAISEGLYTQYF; DNA: TGTGCCATCAGTGAGGGGCTTTATACGCAGTATTTT
D: TRBD2; size: .; J: TRBJ2-1; V: TRBV25-1; CDR3: CASSEWKRGTRSYNEQFF; DNA: TGTGCCAGCAGTGAATGGAAGCGGGGGACCCGCTCCTACAATGAGCAGTTCTTC
D: .; size: .; J: TRBJ2-1; V: TRBV7-9; CDR3: CASSPRLRRGNEQFF; DNA: TGTGCCAGCAGCCCCAGGTTGCGACGAGGCAATGAGCAGTTCTTC
D: .; size: .; J: TRBJ2-7; V: TRBV21-1; CDR3: CASRVTGTSGRLREQYF; DNA: TGTGCCAGCAGAGTGACTGGGACTAGCGGCCGATTGCGGGAGCAGTACTTC
D: TRBD2; size: .; J: TRBJ2-1; V: TRBV29-1; CDR3: CSVEPMSGKDGESFFFREQFF; DNA: TGCAGCGTTGAACCTATGAGCGGGAAGGATGGGGAATCTTTCTTCTTTCGTGAGCAGTTCTTC
D: .; size: .; J: TRBJ1-5; V: TRBV7-2; CDR3: CASSLAWNQPQHF; DNA: TGTGCCAGCAGCTTAGCCTGGAATCAGCCCCAGCATTTT
D: .; size: .; J: TRBJ1-1; V: TRBV28; CDR3: CASSLPGNTEAFF; DNA: TGTGCCAGCAGTTTACCAGGGAACACTGAAGCTTTCTTT
D: .; size: once; J: TRBJ2-2; V: TRBV6-5; CDR3: CASSYRDLNTGELFF; DNA: TGTGCCAGCAGTTATCGGGACTTGAACACCGGGGAGCTGTTTTTT
D: TRBD1; size: many; J: TRBJ2-6; V: TRBV7-2; CDR3: CASLPPRPGGGGANVLTF; DNA: TGTGCCAGCCTCCCCCCTAGGCCAGGGGGCGGTGGGGCCAACGTCCTGACTTTC
D: TRBD1; size: .; J: TRBJ2-3; V: TRBV5-5; CDR3: CASSPITGAGQGRTDTQYF; DNA: TGTGCCAGCAGCCCAATTACGGGGGCGGGACAGGGGAGGACAGATACGCAGTATTTT
D: .; size: .; J: TRBJ2-3; V: TRBV5-4; CDR3: CASSLEISPLRAQYF; DNA: TGTGCCAGCAGCTTGGAGATCTCCCCTCTGAGAGCGCAGTATTTT
D: TRBD2; size: .; J: TRBJ2-2; V: TRBV9; CDR3: CASSVVSGLALFAGELFF; DNA: TGTGCCAGCAGCGTAGTTTCCGGACTAGCGTTATTTGCCGGGGAGCTGTTTTTT
D: TRBD1; size: .; J: TRBJ2-1; V: TRBV29-1; CDR3: CSGDDRASSYNEQFF; DNA: TGCAGCGGGGACGACAGGGCTAGCTCCTACAATGAGCAGTTCTTC
D: .; size: .; J: TRBJ2-7; V: TRBV9; CDR3: CASSPEEGEGYEQYF; DNA: TGTGCCAGCAGCCCAGAGGAGGGGGAGGGCTACGAGCAGTACTTC
D: .; size: .; J: TRBJ2-2; V: TRBV28; CDR3: CASSFWVNTGELFF; DNA: TGTGCCAGCAGTTTTTGGGTGAACACCGGGGAGCTGTTTTTT
D: TRBD1; size: .; J: TRBJ2-4; V: TRBV7-3; CDR3: CASSKWDRGKAKNIQYF; DNA: TGTGCCAGCAGCAAATGGGACAGGGGGAAAGCCAAAAACATTCAGTACTTC
D: .; size: .; J: TRBJ2-1; V: TRBV9; CDR3: CASSVSGAPNNEQFF; DNA: TGTGCCAGCAGCGTAAGTGGGGCCCCCAACAATGAGCAGTTCTTC
D: .; size: .; J: TRBJ1-5; V: TRBV24-1; CDR3: CATSDFGVFQPQHF; DNA: TGTGCCACCAGTGATTTCGGGGTTTTCCAGCCCCAGCATTTT
D: .; size: .; J: TRBJ1-2; V: TRBV2; CDR3: CASRRDGQQYGYTF; DNA: TGTGCCAGCAGACGGGACGGACAACAGTATGGCTACACCTTC
D: .; size: .; J: TRBJ2-4; V: TRBV6-1; CDR3: CASSPQNIQYF; DNA: TGTGCCAGCAGCCCTCAAAACATTCAGTACTTC
D: .; size: few; J: TRBJ2-7; V: TRBV4-1; CDR3: CASSQYTVSGGEQYF; DNA: TGCGCCAGCAGCCAATACACGGTGTCAGGAGGCGAGCAGTACTTC
D: .; size: once; J: TRBJ1-3; V: TRBV19; CDR3: CASTTYLSLGGSSGNTIYF; DNA: TGTGCCAGTACTACGTACCTATCCCTCGGTGGTTCTAGCGGAAACACCATATATTTT
D: .; size: .; J: TRBJ1-4; V: TRBV13; CDR3: CASSFGGSVEKLFF; DNA: TGTGCCAGCAGCTTCGGGGGGAGTGTTGAAAAACTGTTTTTT
D: .; size: .; J: TRBJ2-3; V: TRBV6-4; CDR3: CASSRDERSDTQYF; DNA: TGTGCCAGCAGCCGGGACGAGCGCTCAGATACGCAGTATTTT
D: .; size: .; J: TRBJ2-2; V: TRBV6-6; CDR3: CASRSGTENTGELFF; DNA: TGTGCCAGCAGGTCCGGGACGGAGAACACCGGGGAGCTGTTTTTT
D: TRBD1; size: few; J: TRBJ2-5; V: TRBV5-4; CDR3: CASSSGQNQETQYF; DNA: TGTGCCAGCAGCTCGGGACAGAACCAAGAGACCCAGTACTTC
D: .; size: .; J: TRBJ1-1; V: TRBV19; CDR3: CASSIDPLGGAEAFF; DNA: TGTGCCAGTAGTATAGATCCTTTGGGGGGGGCTGAAGCTTTCTTT
D: TRBD1; size: .; J: TRBJ2-3; V: TRBV4-3; CDR3: CASSPGQGTDTQYF; DNA: TGCGCCAGCAGCCCGGGACAGGGCACAGATACGCAGTATTTT
D: .; size: .; J: TRBJ1-1; V: TRBV28; CDR3: CASSSGSTEAFF; DNA: TGTGCCAGCAGTTCGGGGAGCACTGAAGCTTTCTTT